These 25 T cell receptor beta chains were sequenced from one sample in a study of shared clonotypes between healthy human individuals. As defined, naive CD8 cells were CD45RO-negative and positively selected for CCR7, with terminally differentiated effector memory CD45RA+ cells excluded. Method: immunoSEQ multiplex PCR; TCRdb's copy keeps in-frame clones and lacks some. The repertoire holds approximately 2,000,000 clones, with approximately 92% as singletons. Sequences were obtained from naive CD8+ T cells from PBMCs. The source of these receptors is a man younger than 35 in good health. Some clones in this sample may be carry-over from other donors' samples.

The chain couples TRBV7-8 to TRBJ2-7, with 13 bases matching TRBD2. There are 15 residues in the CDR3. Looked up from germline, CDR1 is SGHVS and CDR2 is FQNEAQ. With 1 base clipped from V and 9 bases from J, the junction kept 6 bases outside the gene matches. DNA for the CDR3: TGTGCCAGCAGCTTAGTGGGACTAGCGGGACGAAGGCAGTACTTC. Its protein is CASSLVGLAGRRQYF.

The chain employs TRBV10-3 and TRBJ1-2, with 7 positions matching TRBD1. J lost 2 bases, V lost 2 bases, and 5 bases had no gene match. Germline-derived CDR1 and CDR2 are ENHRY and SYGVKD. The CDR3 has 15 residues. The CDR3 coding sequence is TGTGCCATCAGTGAGGCCCGACAGGGAAACTATGGCTACACCTTC. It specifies CAISEARQGNYGYTF.

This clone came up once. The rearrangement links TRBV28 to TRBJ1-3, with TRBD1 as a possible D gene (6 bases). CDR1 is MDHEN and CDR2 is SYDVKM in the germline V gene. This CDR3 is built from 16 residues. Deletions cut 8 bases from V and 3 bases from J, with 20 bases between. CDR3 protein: CASQETQGSLGNTIYF. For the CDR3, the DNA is TGTGCCAGCCAAGAAACACAGGGCTCGCTTGGAAACACCATATATTTT.

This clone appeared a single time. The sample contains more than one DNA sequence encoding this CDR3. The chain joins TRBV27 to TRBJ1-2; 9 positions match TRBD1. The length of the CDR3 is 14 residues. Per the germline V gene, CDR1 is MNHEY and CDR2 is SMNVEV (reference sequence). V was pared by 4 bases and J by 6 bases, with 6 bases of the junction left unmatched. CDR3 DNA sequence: TGTGCCAGCAGTTCGCCGGGACAGGGACATGGCTACACCTTC. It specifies CASSSPGQGHGYTF.

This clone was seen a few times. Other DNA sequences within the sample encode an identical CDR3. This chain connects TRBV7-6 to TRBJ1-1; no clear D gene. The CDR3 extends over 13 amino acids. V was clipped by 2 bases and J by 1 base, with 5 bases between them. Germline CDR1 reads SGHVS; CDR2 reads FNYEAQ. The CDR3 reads CASSLSGNTEAFF. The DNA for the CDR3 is TGTGCCAGCAGCTTAAGCGGGAACACTGAAGCTTTCTTT.

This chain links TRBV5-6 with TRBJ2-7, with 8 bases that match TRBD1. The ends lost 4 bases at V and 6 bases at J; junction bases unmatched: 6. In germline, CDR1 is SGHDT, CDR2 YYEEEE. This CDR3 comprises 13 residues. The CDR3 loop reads CASSTTGASEQYF. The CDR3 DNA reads TGTGCCAGCAGCACGACAGGGGCCAGCGAGCAGTACTTC.

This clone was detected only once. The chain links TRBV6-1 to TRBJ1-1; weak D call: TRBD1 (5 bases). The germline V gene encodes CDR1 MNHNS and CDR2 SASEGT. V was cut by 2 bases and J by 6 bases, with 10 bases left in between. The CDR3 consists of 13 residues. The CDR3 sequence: CASSEYRGSEAFF. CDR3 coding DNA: TGTGCCAGCAGTGAATATCGGGGGTCTGAAGCTTTCTTT.

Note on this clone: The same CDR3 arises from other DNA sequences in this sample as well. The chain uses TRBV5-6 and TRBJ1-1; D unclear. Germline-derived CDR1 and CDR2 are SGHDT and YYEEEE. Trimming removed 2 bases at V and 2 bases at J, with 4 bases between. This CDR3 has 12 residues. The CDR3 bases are TGTGCCAGCAGCTTAGCCAACACTGAAGCTTTCTTT. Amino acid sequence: CASSLANTEAFF.

The CDR3 coding sequence is TGTGCCAGTAGTATTAGAGGGACAGGTACGGAGACCCAGTACTTC. This gives the protein CASSIRGTGTETQYF. This chain joins TRBV19 and TRBJ2-5; TRBD1 aligns across 8 bases. From germline, CDR1 is LNHDA and CDR2 SQIVND (reference sequence). V was clipped by 3 bases and J by 5 bases; unmatched bases: 8. This CDR3 spans 15 amino acids.

The CDR3 sequence: CASSPLSLYNEQFF. The CDR3 DNA sequence: TGTGCCAGCAGCCCTTTAAGTCTCTACAATGAGCAGTTCTTC. This chain uses TRBV7-9 with TRBJ2-1, with no clear D. The CDR3 has 14 amino acids. In germline, CDR1 is SEHNR, CDR2 FQNEAQ (reference sequence). Trimming took off 5 bases at V and 3 bases at J, with 11 bases between the two ends.

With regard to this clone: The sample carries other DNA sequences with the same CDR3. CDR3 nucleotides: TGTGCCAGCAGTTTATACGGGAATGAGCAGTTCTTC. It yields the protein CASSLYGNEQFF. The chain couples TRBV28 to TRBJ2-1; D unresolved. From germline, CDR1 is MDHEN and CDR2 SYDVKM. This CDR3 has 12 residues. Trimming stripped 1 base from V and 7 bases from J, with 5 bases between.

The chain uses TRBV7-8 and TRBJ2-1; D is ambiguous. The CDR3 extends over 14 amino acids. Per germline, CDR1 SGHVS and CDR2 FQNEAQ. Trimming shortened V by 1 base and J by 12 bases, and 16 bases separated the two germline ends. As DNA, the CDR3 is TGTGCCAGCAGCTTAGGACGAGCTGGGCCTACGCAGTTCTTC. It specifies CASSLGRAGPTQFF. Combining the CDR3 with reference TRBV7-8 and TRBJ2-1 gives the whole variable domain GAGVSQSPRYKVAKRGQDVALRCDPISGHVSLFWYQQALGQGPEFLTYFQNEAQLDKSGLPSDRFFAERPEGSVSTLKIQRTQQEDSAVYLCASSLGRAGPTQFFGPGTRLTVL.

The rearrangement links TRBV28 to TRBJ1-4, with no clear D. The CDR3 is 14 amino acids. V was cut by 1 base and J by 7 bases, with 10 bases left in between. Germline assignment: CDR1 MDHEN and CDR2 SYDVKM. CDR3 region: CASSLLTRSEKLFF. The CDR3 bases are TGTGCCAGCAGTTTATTAACACGGTCTGAAAAACTGTTTTTT.

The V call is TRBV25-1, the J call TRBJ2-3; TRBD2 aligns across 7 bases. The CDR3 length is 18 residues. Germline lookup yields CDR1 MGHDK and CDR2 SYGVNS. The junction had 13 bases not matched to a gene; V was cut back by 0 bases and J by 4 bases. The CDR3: CASSEYPSVGRFADTQYF. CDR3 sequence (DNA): TGTGCCAGCAGTGAATATCCCTCTGTCGGGAGGTTCGCAGATACGCAGTATTTT.

The CDR3 DNA reads TGTGCCAGCAGTTTCCCCCGAGCTAGCGGTATTTACAATGAGCAGTTCTTC. As protein: CASSFPRASGIYNEQFF. The rearrangement uses TRBV28 and TRBJ2-1; 7 bases are a match to TRBD2. This CDR3 region has 17 residues. V dropped 3 bases and J dropped 4; count of bases not matched to a gene: 12. CDR1 MDHEN and CDR2 SYDVKM come from the germline V gene.

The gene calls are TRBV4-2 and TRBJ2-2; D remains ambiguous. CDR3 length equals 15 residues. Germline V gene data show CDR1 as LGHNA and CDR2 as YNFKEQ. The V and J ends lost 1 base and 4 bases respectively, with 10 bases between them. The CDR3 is CASSQVRSRTGELFF. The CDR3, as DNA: TGTGCCAGCAGCCAAGTACGATCCCGCACCGGGGAGCTGTTTTTT.

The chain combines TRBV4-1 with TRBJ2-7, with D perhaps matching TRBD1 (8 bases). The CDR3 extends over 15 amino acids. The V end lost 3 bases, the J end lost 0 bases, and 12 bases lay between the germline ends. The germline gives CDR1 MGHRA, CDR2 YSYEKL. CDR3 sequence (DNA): TGCGCCAGCAGCCACACAGGGGGGGACTCCTACGAGCAGTACTTC. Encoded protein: CASSHTGGDSYEQYF.

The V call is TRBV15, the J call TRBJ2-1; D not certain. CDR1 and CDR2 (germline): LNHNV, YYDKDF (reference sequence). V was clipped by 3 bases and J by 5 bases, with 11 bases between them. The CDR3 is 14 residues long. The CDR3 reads CATSRSESHNEQFF. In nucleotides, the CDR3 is TGTGCCACCAGCAGGTCGGAGAGTCACAATGAGCAGTTCTTC.

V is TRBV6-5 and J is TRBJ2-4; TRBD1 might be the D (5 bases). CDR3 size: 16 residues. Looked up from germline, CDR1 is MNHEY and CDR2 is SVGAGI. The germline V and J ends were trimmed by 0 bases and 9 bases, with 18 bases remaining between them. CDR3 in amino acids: CASSYSSRAGYGIQYF. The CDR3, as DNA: TGTGCCAGCAGTTACTCGAGCAGGGCCGGTTACGGCATTCAGTACTTC.

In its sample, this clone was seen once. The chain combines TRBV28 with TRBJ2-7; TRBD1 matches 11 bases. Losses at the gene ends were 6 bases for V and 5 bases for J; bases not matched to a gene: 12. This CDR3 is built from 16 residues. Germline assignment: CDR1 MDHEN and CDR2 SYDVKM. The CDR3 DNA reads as TGTGCCAGCAGGGACCTGGGACAGGGGGTTAGGGACGAGCAGTACTTC. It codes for CASRDLGQGVRDEQYF. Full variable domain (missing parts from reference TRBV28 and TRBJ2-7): DVKVTQSSRYLVKRTGEKVFLECVQDMDHENMFWYRQDPGLGLRLIYFSYDVKMKEKGDIPEGYSVSREKKERFSLILESASTNQTSMYLCASRDLGQGVRDEQYFGPGTRLTVT.

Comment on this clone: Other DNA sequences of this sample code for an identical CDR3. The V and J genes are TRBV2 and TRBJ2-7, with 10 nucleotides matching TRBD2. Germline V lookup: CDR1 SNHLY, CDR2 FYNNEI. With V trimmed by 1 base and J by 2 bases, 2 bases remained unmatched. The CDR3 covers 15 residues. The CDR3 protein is CASSEGAGGPYEQYF. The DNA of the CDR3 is TGTGCCAGCAGTGAAGGAGCGGGAGGGCCCTACGAGCAGTACTTC. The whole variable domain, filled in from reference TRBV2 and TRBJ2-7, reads EPEVTQTPSHQVTQMGQEVILRCVPISNHLYFYWYRQILGQKVEFLVSFYNNEISEKSEIFDDQFSVERPDGSNFTLKIRSTKLEDSAMYFCASSEGAGGPYEQYFGPGTRLTVT.

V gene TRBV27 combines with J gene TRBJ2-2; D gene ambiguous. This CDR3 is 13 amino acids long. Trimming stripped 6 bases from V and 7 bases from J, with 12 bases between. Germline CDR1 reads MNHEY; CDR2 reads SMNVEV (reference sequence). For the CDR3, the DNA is TGTGCCAGCAGGCTTGTTGATGGCGGGGAGCTGTTTTTT. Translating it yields CASRLVDGGELFF.

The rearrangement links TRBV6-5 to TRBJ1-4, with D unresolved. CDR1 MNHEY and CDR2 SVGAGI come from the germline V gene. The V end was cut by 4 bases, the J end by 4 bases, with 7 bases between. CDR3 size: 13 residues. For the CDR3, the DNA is TGTGCCAGCAGTTCCACCCTTAATGAAAAACTGTTTTTT. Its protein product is CASSSTLNEKLFF.

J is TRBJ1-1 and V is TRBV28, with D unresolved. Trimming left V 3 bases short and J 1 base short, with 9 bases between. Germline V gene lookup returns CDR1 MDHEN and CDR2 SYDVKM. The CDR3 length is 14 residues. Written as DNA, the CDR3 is TGTGCCAGCAGTTTGCGGAAAGGGAACACTGAAGCTTTCTTT. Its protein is CASSLRKGNTEAFF.

CDR3 loop: CASKTRGSLEQYF. The CDR3 nucleotides are TGTGCCAGCAAGACCCGGGGATCTTTGGAGCAGTACTTC. V gene TRBV27 combines with J gene TRBJ2-7; D possibly corresponds to TRBD2 (5 bases). CDR3 length: 13 residues. V lost 7 bases and J 7 bases, leaving 17 bases between the germline ends. The V gene's germline CDR1 is MNHEY and CDR2 SMNVEV (reference sequence).